Listed below are T cell receptor beta chains from one sample, sequenced in a study of blood T cell repertoires in COVID-19. This table comes from immunoSEQ multiplex PCR, and its TCRdb copy is limited to in-frame clones, with some not included. The repertoire holds about 210,000 clones, with around 82% as singletons. Sequenced input: peripheral blood. The receptor set was obtained from a woman aged 40 to 50 with acute or convalescent COVID-19. CDR3s include the opening cysteine and the closing phenylalanine or tryptophan. D genes are given only for firm matches. Clone sizes are given selectively: once, few, many, or a class where the clone is expanded.

D gene: -; clone size: -; J gene: TRBJ2-1; V gene: TRBV7-8; CDR3 length: 14; CDR3 DNA: TGTGCCAGCAGCTTCGGTCCCGAGTACAATGAGCAGTTCTTC; CDR3 protein: CASSFGPEYNEQFF
D gene: TRBD1; clone size: -; J gene: TRBJ2-3; V gene: TRBV11-2; CDR3 length: 16; CDR3 DNA: TGTGCCAGCAGCTCCCTAGCAGGGGGATACACAGATACGCAGTATTTT; CDR3 protein: CASSSLAGGYTDTQYF
D gene: -; clone size: -; J gene: TRBJ1-1; V gene: TRBV30; CDR3 length: 15; CDR3 DNA: TGTGCCTGGAGGGGGGGAATTCGGGTCGGAACTGAAGCTTTCTTT; CDR3 protein: CAWRGGIRVGTEAFF
D gene: -; clone size: -; J gene: TRBJ1-2; V gene: TRBV28; CDR3 length: 12; CDR3 DNA: TGTGCCACCACCGGGACAAACTATGGCTACACCTTC; CDR3 protein: CATTGTNYGYTF
D gene: TRBD2; clone size: -; J gene: TRBJ2-1; V gene: TRBV6-5; CDR3 length: 15; CDR3 DNA: TGTGCCAGCAAAATGGGGACTAGCGGCTACAATGAGCAGTTCTTC; CDR3 protein: CASKMGTSGYNEQFF
D gene: -; clone size: -; J gene: TRBJ1-2; V gene: TRBV5-1; CDR3 length: 13; CDR3 DNA: TGCGCCAGCAGCCCCTTTCGGGGGAACGGCTACACCTTC; CDR3 protein: CASSPFRGNGYTF
D gene: TRBD2; clone size: -; J gene: TRBJ2-1; V gene: TRBV18; CDR3 length: 16; CDR3 DNA: TGTGCCAGCTCACCCGAGCTAGCGGCAAAACTGGGGGAGCAGTTCTTC; CDR3 protein: CASSPELAAKLGEQFF
D gene: -; clone size: many; J gene: TRBJ2-7; V gene: TRBV5-1; CDR3 length: 12; CDR3 DNA: TGCGCCAGCAGCTTGCGAGGGCACGAGCAGTACTTC; CDR3 protein: CASSLRGHEQYF
D gene: TRBD1; clone size: -; J gene: TRBJ1-2; V gene: TRBV4-1; CDR3 length: 17; CDR3 DNA: TGCGCCAGCAGCCCTACCCTCCAGGGGGCGGGAAACTATGGCTACACCTTC; CDR3 protein: CASSPTLQGAGNYGYTF
D gene: -; clone size: -; J gene: TRBJ1-2; V gene: TRBV25-1; CDR3 length: 14; CDR3 DNA: TGTGCCAGCAGTGCCTGGACAGCAAACTATGGCTACACCTTC; CDR3 protein: CASSAWTANYGYTF